The 31 T cell receptor beta chains below were found in one sample sequenced in a study of cytomegalovirus exposure and HLA in healthy donors. Researchers ran the PCR with 60 Vbeta and 13 Jbeta primers. Repertoires were generated with immunoSEQ multiplex PCR, while TCRdb's copy carries only in-frame clones and drops some. The profile covers roughly 180,000 clones, with roughly 80% appearing a single time and 4.5% to 7.5% taken by the ten largest. Specimen: PBMCs. Every receptor here comes from a woman in her twenties or thirties in good health and CMV-seropositive.

This clone was counted between two and nine times. The genes are TRBV7-9 and TRBJ2-7, with D possibly TRBD2 on 6 matching bases. V was trimmed by 4 bases and J by 6 bases, leaving 31 bases between them. The CDR3 sequence is 19 residues long. Germline V CDR1 and CDR2: SEHNR, FQNEAQ (reference sequence). CDR3 nucleotide sequence: TGTGCCAGCAGCTCCCGGGACTCGACCTTTATATTGGGCGTTACCGAGCAGTACTTC. It codes for CASSSRDSTFILGVTEQYF. Looking up the rest from reference TRBV7-9 and TRBJ2-7 gives the full variable domain: DTGVSQNPRHKITKRGQNVTFRCDPISEHNRLYWYRQTLGQGPEFLTYFQNEAQLEKSRLLSDRFSAERPKGSFSTLEIQRTEQGDSAMYLCASSSRDSTFILGVTEQYFGPGTRLTVT.

The CDR3 DNA is TGTGCCAGCCGAAAGCGGGACCCCTACAATGAGCAGTTCTTC. It yields the protein CASRKRDPYNEQFF. V gene TRBV6-6 combines with J gene TRBJ2-1, with 7 nucleotides matching TRBD2. The germline gives CDR1 MNHNY, CDR2 SVGAGI (reference sequence). This CDR3 is built from 14 residues. With 8 bases clipped from V and 2 bases from J, the junction kept 6 bases outside the gene matches.

The chain is built from TRBV19 and TRBJ2-3; the D gene is possibly TRBD1 (6 bases). This CDR3 region has 17 residues. Germline V gene lookup returns CDR1 LNHDA and CDR2 SQIVND (reference sequence). Trimming cost V 4 bases and J 3 bases, with 20 bases left between them. The chain's CDR3 is CASSNGKGGVRTDTQYF. The CDR3 DNA reads TGTGCCAGTAGTAATGGTAAAGGGGGAGTAAGGACAGATACGCAGTATTTT.

CDR3 nucleotides: TGTGCCAGCAGCTTGTGGGGGGAACCAAATGAAAAACTGTTTTTT. Translation gives CASSLWGEPNEKLFF. The chain has TRBV7-8 and TRBJ1-4, with TRBD1 as a possible D gene (5 bases). The length of the CDR3 is 15 residues. V lost 3 bases and J 5 bases, leaving 13 bases between the germline ends. The germline gives CDR1 SGHVS, CDR2 FQNEAQ.

This chain connects TRBV10-2 to TRBJ2-7; 9 positions match TRBD2. The V gene's germline CDR1 is WSHSY and CDR2 SAAADI. V lost 8 bases and J lost 2; bases outside the gene matches: 16. This CDR3 region has 17 residues. CDR3 residues: CASGGLQTSGHPYEQYF. The CDR3 DNA is TGCGCCAGCGGGGGTTTACAGACTAGCGGACACCCCTACGAGCAGTACTTC.

The V and J genes are TRBV5-6 and TRBJ2-7; 8 nucleotides match TRBD2. J gave up 6 bases and V 0 bases, and 5 bases lay outside the gene matches. There are 14 residues in the CDR3. Looked up from germline, CDR1 is SGHDT and CDR2 is YYEEEE. CDR3 DNA sequence: TGTGCCAGCAGCTTGGCGGGACTAGTTCGCGAGCAGTACTTC. Protein sequence: CASSLAGLVREQYF.

Here the CDR3 DNA reads TGTGCTTCACGTCATACAGGGGAAAACACCATATATTTT. Translating it yields CASRHTGENTIYF. The chain links TRBV28 to TRBJ1-3, with TRBD1 matching over 7 bases. CDR1 and CDR2 from the germline V gene are MDHEN and SYDVKM. CDR3 length: 13 amino acids.

The J gene is TRBJ1-5, the V gene TRBV6-4, with TRBD1 as a possible D gene (6 bases). The CDR3 contains 18 residues. V lost 6 bases and J lost 0, with 21 bases in between. Germline values: CDR1 MRHNA, CDR2 SNTAGT. The CDR3 reads CASSALGGPGFSNQPQHF. The CDR3 nucleotides are TGTGCCAGCAGCGCCCTCGGGGGGCCAGGATTTAGCAATCAGCCCCAGCATTTT.

In regard to this clone: This CDR3 is also generated by other DNA sequences in the sample. The rearrangement joins TRBV5-1 to TRBJ1-2; 7 nucleotides align to TRBD1. The CDR3 extends over 12 amino acids. CDR1 and CDR2 (germline): SGHRS, YFSETQ. Trimming cost V 0 bases and J 7 bases; bases outside gene matches: 0. The CDR3 protein is CASSLDRGGYTF. The DNA of the CDR3 is TGCGCCAGCAGCTTGGACAGGGGTGGCTACACCTTC.

About this clone itself: This specimen includes other DNA sequences encoding the same CDR3. V and J are TRBV28 and TRBJ2-5; D not resolved. There are 11 residues in the CDR3. CDR1 and CDR2 from the germline V gene are MDHEN and SYDVKM. V was pared by 6 bases and J by 1 base, with 3 bases between. CDR3 sequence reads: CASSLQETQYF. DNA for the CDR3: TGTGCCAGCAGCCTCCAAGAGACCCAGTACTTC.

The gene calls are TRBV15 and TRBJ2-7; possible D gene TRBD2, 6 bases. CDR3 length equals 15 residues. Germline CDR1 LNHNV, CDR2 YYDKDF (reference sequence). Trimming stripped 0 bases from V and 5 bases from J, with 14 bases between. CDR3 sequence: CATSRDAGREDEQYF. The DNA for the CDR3 is TGTGCCACCAGCAGAGATGCCGGCAGGGAGGACGAGCAGTACTTC. Full variable domain (missing parts from reference TRBV15 and TRBJ2-7): DAMVIQNPRYQVTQFGKPVTLSCSQTLNHNVMYWYQQKSSQAPKLLFHYYDKDFNNEADTPDNFQSRRPNTSFCFLDIRSPGLGDTAMYLCATSRDAGREDEQYFGPGTRLTVT.

This clone was observed once. The chain carries TRBV5-6 and TRBJ2-1, with TRBD1 matching over 7 bases. J gave up 2 bases and V 1 base, and 6 bases lay outside the gene matches. Germline CDR1 SGHDT, CDR2 YYEEEE. CDR3 length equals 16 residues. This CDR3 reads CASSLYQGVTYNEQFF. The CDR3 bases are TGTGCCAGCAGCTTGTACCAGGGGGTGACCTACAATGAGCAGTTCTTC. Variable domain in full (rest from reference TRBV5-6 and TRBJ2-1): DAGVTQSPTHLIKTRGQQVTLRCSPKSGHDTVSWYQQALGQGPQFIFQYYEEEERQRGNFPDRFSGHQFPNYSSELNVNALLLGDSALYLCASSLYQGVTYNEQFFGPGTRLTVL.

The chain uses TRBV13 and TRBJ1-1; D might be TRBD1 (6 bases). Trimming left V 5 bases short and J 5 bases short, with 18 bases between. Looked up from germline, CDR1 is PRHDT and CDR2 is FYEKMQ (reference sequence). The CDR3 runs to 15 residues. The CDR3 DNA reads TGTGCCAGCAGCCAAATTGGACAGCTGGGGACTGAAGCTTTCTTT. Its translation is CASSQIGQLGTEAFF. Full variable domain (missing parts from reference TRBV13 and TRBJ1-1): AAGVIQSPRHLIKEKRETATLKCYPIPRHDTVYWYQQGPGQDPQFLISFYEKMQSDKGSIPDRFSAQQFSDYHSELNMSSLELGDSALYFCASSQIGQLGTEAFFGQGTRLTVV.

The chain joins TRBV6-1 to TRBJ2-3; TRBD1 is a possible D gene (5 bases). The CDR3 is 17 amino acids. V shed 6 bases and J shed 0 bases, with 19 bases lying between them. Germline loops: CDR1 MNHNS, CDR2 SASEGT. DNA for the CDR3: TGTGCCAGCAGAGAAAGGTATCAAAGGGGAAGCACAGATACGCAGTATTTT. It translates to CASRERYQRGSTDTQYF.

The chain has TRBV6-1 and TRBJ2-7; D might be TRBD2 (5 bases). The germline CDR1 and CDR2 sequences are MNHNS and SASEGT. The CDR3 totals 14 residues. The germline V and J ends were trimmed by 6 bases and 7 bases, with 19 bases remaining between them. The CDR3, as DNA: TGTGCCAGCAGCGTGAGACTAATCGGCTGGGAGCAGTACTTC. The encoded protein is CASSVRLIGWEQYF.

CDR3 loop: CASSGGATSSYEQYF. The CDR3 bases are TGTGCCAGCAGCGGAGGGGCTACCAGCTCCTACGAGCAGTACTTC. The V and J genes are TRBV7-9 and TRBJ2-7, with a possible D match to TRBD2 (6 bases). This CDR3 has 15 residues. V was trimmed by 5 bases and J by 0 bases, leaving 14 bases between them. Looked up from germline, CDR1 is SEHNR and CDR2 is FQNEAQ (reference sequence).

V gene TRBV19 combines with J gene TRBJ2-7; the match to TRBD1 covers 7 bases. Losses at the gene ends were 6 bases for V and 6 bases for J; bases not matched to a gene: 11. CDR1 is LNHDA and CDR2 is SQIVND in the germline V gene (reference sequence). The CDR3 spans 14 residues. CDR3 loop: CASRTTGASAEQYF. The CDR3 DNA sequence: TGTGCCAGTAGAACTACAGGGGCTTCTGCCGAGCAGTACTTC.

This chain connects TRBV5-1 to TRBJ2-3; 7 positions agree with TRBD1. This CDR3 is built from 16 residues. Trimming at V came to 2 bases and at J to 2 bases, leaving 8 bases not matched to a gene. Germline loops: CDR1 SGHRS, CDR2 YFSETQ. The CDR3 sequence: CASSFSQGVLTDTQYF. In DNA, the CDR3 is TGCGCCAGCAGCTTTTCTCAGGGGGTTCTCACAGATACGCAGTATTTT.

The chain employs TRBV15 and TRBJ2-2; 8 bases match TRBD2. CDR1 LNHNV and CDR2 YYDKDF come from the germline V gene (reference sequence). The CDR3 loop spans 18 amino acids. The trim removed 1 base at V and 5 bases at J, leaving 12 bases unmatched. Written as DNA, the CDR3 is TGTGCCACCAGCAGAGGTGGACTAGCTTGGGGTCGGACCGGGGAGCTGTTTTTT. Translating gives CATSRGGLAWGRTGELFF.

V gene TRBV19 combines with J gene TRBJ1-2, with a weak D call TRBD1 (6 bases). CDR1 is LNHDA, CDR2 SQIVND, per germline (reference sequence). The CDR3 is 13 amino acids. V shed 9 bases and J shed 4 bases, with 15 bases lying between them. The CDR3 sequence: CASQGMEAYGYTF. CDR3 nucleotide sequence: TGTGCCAGCCAGGGGATGGAGGCCTATGGCTACACCTTC.

The chain recombines TRBV6-5 with TRBJ1-3; D possibly corresponds to TRBD1 (6 bases). The CDR3 extends over 15 amino acids. Per germline, CDR1 MNHEY and CDR2 SVGAGI. With 6 bases removed from V and 1 base from J, the gap between germline ends came to 13 bases. CDR3: CASSFGRGSGNTIYF. Here the CDR3 DNA reads TGTGCCAGCAGCTTCGGCAGGGGATCTGGAAACACCATATATTTT.

This clone has only a few counts. DNA for the CDR3: TGTGCCAGCAGCTTTGTTATGTTCGGGACCCAGTACTTC. This encodes CASSFVMFGTQYF. The chain has TRBV5-8 and TRBJ2-5; D unclear. V lost 2 bases and J lost 7, with 12 bases in between. Germline-derived CDR1 and CDR2 are SGHTS and YDEGEE. The CDR3 has 13 residues.

The chain couples TRBV7-9 to TRBJ2-7; a weak D match, TRBD2 (5 bases). Germline-derived CDR1 and CDR2 are SEHNR and FQNEAQ (reference sequence). CDR3 length equals 14 residues. V dropped 5 bases and J dropped 5 bases, with 16 bases sitting between them. The chain's CDR3 is CASSPRLLPHEQYF. CDR3 nucleotides: TGTGCCAGCAGCCCTCGACTACTGCCCCACGAGCAGTACTTC.

CDR3 sequence reads: CASSSTSGPDTQYF. The DNA for the CDR3 is TGTGCCAGCAGCTCCACTAGCGGCCCAGATACGCAGTATTTT. V gene TRBV7-2 combines with J gene TRBJ2-3; 8 nucleotides align to TRBD2. Looked up from germline, CDR1 is SGHTA and CDR2 is FQGNSA. With 4 bases clipped from V and 4 bases from J, the junction kept 4 bases outside the gene matches. The CDR3 runs to 14 residues.

This clone was picked up one time. The chain combines TRBV7-2 with TRBJ1-2; no firm D call. This CDR3 is built from 14 residues. V was clipped by 2 bases and J by 3 bases, with 10 bases between them. From germline, CDR1 is SGHTA and CDR2 FQGNSA. In DNA form, the CDR3 reads TGTGCCAGCAGCTTACTTGGCGGGGACTATGGCTACACCTTC. Amino acid sequence: CASSLLGGDYGYTF.

In regard to this clone: One end of the junction is discordant with germline, which a read error may explain. V is TRBV7-7 and J is TRBJ2-7; possibly TRBD1 for D (6 bases). Germline CDR1 and CDR2: SSHAT and FNYEAQ (reference sequence). This CDR3 contains 15 residues. The CDR3 protein is CASSLNQGPAYEQYF. In DNA form, the CDR3 reads TGTGCTAGCAGTTTAAATCAGGGGCCGGCCTACGAGCAGTACTTC. Combining the CDR3 with reference TRBV7-7 and TRBJ2-7 gives the whole variable domain GAGVSQSPRYKVTKRGQDVTLRCDPISSHATLYWYQQALGQGPEFLTYFNYEAQPDKSGLPSDRFSAERPEGSISTLTIQRTEQRDSAMYRCASSLNQGPAYEQYFGPGTRLTVT.

This chain links TRBV6-1 with TRBJ2-7; tentatively, D is TRBD1 (6 bases). In germline, CDR1 is MNHNS, CDR2 SASEGT. Deletions cut 6 bases from V and 2 bases from J, with 11 bases between. The CDR3 spans 13 residues. CDR3 residues: CASSLQGPYEQYF. The CDR3, as DNA: TGTGCCAGCAGCTTACAGGGTCCCTACGAGCAGTACTTC.

The V and J genes are TRBV9 and TRBJ2-1; D might be TRBD2 (7 bases). The length of the CDR3 is 17 residues. Trimming left V 2 bases short and J 2 bases short, with 17 bases between. Germline CDR1 and CDR2: SGDLS and YYNGEE. The CDR3 here is CASSVGGGLAAYNEQFF. The CDR3 DNA follows: TGTGCCAGCAGCGTGGGGGGCGGGCTAGCGGCCTACAATGAGCAGTTCTTC.

V is TRBV11-2 and J is TRBJ1-2; tentatively, D is TRBD1 (6 bases). This CDR3 region has 12 residues. Trimming left V 4 bases short and J 5 bases short, with 8 bases between. Germline V gives CDR1 SGHAT, CDR2 FQNNGV. CDR3 nucleotide sequence: TGTGCCAGCAGCTCCAGGGGTTATGGCTACACCTTC. This translates into CASSSRGYGYTF.

V is TRBV6-5 and J is TRBJ1-2; 8 bases fit TRBD1. The CDR3 consists of 15 residues. V lost 7 bases, J lost 0 bases, and 7 bases stayed unmatched. Germline V lookup: CDR1 MNHEY, CDR2 SVGAGI. The CDR3 here is CASTSQDRANYGYTF. The CDR3 nucleotides are TGTGCCAGCACCTCTCAGGACAGGGCTAACTATGGCTACACCTTC.

The V gene is TRBV9, the J gene TRBJ2-1; 12 bases fit TRBD2. V lost 0 bases, J lost 7 bases, and 2 bases stayed unmatched. CDR1 is SGDLS and CDR2 is YYNGEE in the germline V gene. The CDR3 totals 15 residues. The DNA of the CDR3 is TGTGCCAGCAGCGTAGCTAGCGGGAGGGTAAATGAGCAGTTCTTC. Its translation is CASSVASGRVNEQFF.